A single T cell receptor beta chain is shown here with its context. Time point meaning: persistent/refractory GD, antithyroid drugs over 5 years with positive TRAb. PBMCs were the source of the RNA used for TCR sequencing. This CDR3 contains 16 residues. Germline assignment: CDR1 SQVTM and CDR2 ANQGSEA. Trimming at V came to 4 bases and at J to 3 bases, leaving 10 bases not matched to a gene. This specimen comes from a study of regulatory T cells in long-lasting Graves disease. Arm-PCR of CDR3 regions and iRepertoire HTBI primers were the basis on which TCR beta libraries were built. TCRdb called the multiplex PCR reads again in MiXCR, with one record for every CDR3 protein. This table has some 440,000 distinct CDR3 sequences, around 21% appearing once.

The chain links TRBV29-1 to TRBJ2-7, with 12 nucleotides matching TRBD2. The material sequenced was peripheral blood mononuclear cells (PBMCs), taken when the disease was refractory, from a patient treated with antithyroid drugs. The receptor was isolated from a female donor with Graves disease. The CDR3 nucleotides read TGCAGCGTTGGAGCCCGGACTAGCGGGACTTACTACGAGCAGTACTTC. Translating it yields CSVGARTSGTYYEQYF.